This paragraph reports one TCR beta chain. The source of the sample is a study of shared clonotypes between healthy human individuals. The germline V and J ends were trimmed by 4 bases and 12 bases, with 10 bases remaining between them. The germline V gene has CDR1 MRHNA and CDR2 SNTAGT. This CDR3 has 11 residues. The repertoire was sequenced with immunoSEQ multiplex PCR; TCRdb's copy has only in-frame clones and lacks some. The repertoire holds 2,100,000 or so clones, with under 97% as singletons. The V call is TRBV6-4, the J call TRBJ2-1; D could derive from TRBD1 or TRBD2 (5 bases each). The sequenced sample was naive CD4+ T cells sorted from blood. Subset meaning: CD45RA+ positively selected. The TCR was taken from a man aged 18 to 30 in good health. CDR3 nucleotide sequence: TGTGCCAGCAGTGGGGGGAAAGGGCAGTTCTTC. Its protein is CASSGGKGQFF.